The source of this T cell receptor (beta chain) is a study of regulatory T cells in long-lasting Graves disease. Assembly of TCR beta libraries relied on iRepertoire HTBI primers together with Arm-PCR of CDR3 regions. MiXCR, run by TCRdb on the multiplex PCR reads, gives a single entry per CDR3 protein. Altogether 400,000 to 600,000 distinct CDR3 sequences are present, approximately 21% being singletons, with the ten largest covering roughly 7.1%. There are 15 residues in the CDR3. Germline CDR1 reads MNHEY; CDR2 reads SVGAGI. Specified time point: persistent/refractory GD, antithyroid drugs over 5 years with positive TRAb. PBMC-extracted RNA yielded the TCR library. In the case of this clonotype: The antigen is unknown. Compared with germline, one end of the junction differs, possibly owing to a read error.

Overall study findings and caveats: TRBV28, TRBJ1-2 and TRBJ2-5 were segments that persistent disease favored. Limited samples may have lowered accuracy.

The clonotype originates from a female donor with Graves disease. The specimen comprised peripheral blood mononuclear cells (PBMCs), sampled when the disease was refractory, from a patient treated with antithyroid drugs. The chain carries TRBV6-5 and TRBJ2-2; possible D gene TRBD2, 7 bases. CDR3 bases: TGTGCCAGCAGCTACTCGAGGGGGGGGGCCGGGGAGCTGTTTTTT. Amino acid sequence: CASSYSRGGAGELFF.